This T cell receptor (beta chain) came from a study of blood T cells in healthy people across ages. Together with a sample-barcoded 5' primer, a J-beta primer mix was included in a second PCR lasting about 7 to 11 cycles. TCRdb redid the calling of the 5' RACE reads with MiXCR, one entry per CDR3 protein. The sample lists some 1.5 million distinct CDR3 sequences; 28% were seen once. CDR3 length equals 14 residues. With 8 bases removed from V and 0 bases from J, the gap between germline ends came to 14 bases. The clonotype comes from a woman aged 25 to 45 in good health. Sequenced material: blood. The rearrangement links TRBV12-3 or TRBV12-4 to TRBJ2-7; D gene uncertain. The DNA for the CDR3 is TGTGCCAGCGGGTCGAGGACCTACTCCTACGAGCAGTACTTC. This codes for CASGSRTYSYEQYF.